Following are 20 T cell receptor beta chains from one sample sequenced in a study of OX40 agonist ivuxolimab in advanced cancers. Sequenced by immunoSEQ multiplex PCR; TCRdb stores in-frame clones only, minus some. The table includes 86,000 or so clones, roughly 93% detected once. The sequencing used CD4+ or CD8+ T cells sorted from blood, collected in a trial of the OX40 agonist ivuxolimab. The receptors shown here come from an adult with an advanced solid tumor such as melanoma, head and neck, liver or kidney cancer.

This clone was observed a single time. This sequence joins TRBV28 and TRBJ2-2; D remains unclear. Deletions cut 3 bases from V and 5 bases from J, with 7 bases between. The CDR3 has 13 amino acids. The V gene's germline CDR1 is MDHEN and CDR2 SYDVKM. The CDR3 DNA is TGTGCCAGCAGTTTTGTGGGGACCGGGGAGCTGTTTTTT. It yields the protein CASSFVGTGELFF. Filled out from reference TRBV28 and TRBJ2-2, the complete variable domain reads DVKVTQSSRYLVKRTGEKVFLECVQDMDHENMFWYRQDPGLGLRLIYFSYDVKMKEKGDIPEGYSVSREKKERFSLILESASTNQTSMYLCASSFVGTGELFFGEGSRLTVL.

The chain is built from TRBV20-1 and TRBJ1-2; D uncertain. In germline, CDR1 is DFQATT, CDR2 SNEGSKA (reference sequence). V was trimmed by 3 bases and J by 6 bases, leaving 5 bases between them. The CDR3 is made up of 10 amino acids. CDR3 DNA: TGCAGTGCTAGGAGGGATGGCTACACCTTC. Translating it yields CSARRDGYTF.

The chain links TRBV7-2 to TRBJ2-1, with a weak D call TRBD2 (7 bases). This CDR3 contains 15 residues. Trimming took 5 bases from V and 6 from J, leaving 17 bases between them. From germline, CDR1 is SGHTA and CDR2 FQGNSA. CDR3 region: CASSRWGGLLNEQFF. CDR3 nucleotides: TGTGCCAGCAGCCGCTGGGGGGGGCTACTCAATGAGCAGTTCTTC.

This clone was recorded only once. The V call is TRBV2, the J call TRBJ2-7; TRBD1 matches 9 bases. The CDR3 has 15 residues. The ends lost 6 bases at V and 3 bases at J; junction bases unmatched: 9. Germline V gives CDR1 SNHLY, CDR2 FYNNEI. CDR3 in amino acids: CASSPDRGTFYEQYF. CDR3 coding DNA: TGTGCCAGCAGCCCGGACAGGGGAACTTTCTACGAGCAGTACTTC.

This clone has only one observation. The chain has TRBV5-6 and TRBJ1-4; maybe TRBD1 (6 bases). This CDR3 region has 16 residues. CDR1 and CDR2 (germline): SGHDT, YYEEEE. V shed 4 bases and J shed 1 base, with 14 bases lying between them. The CDR3 coding sequence is TGTGCCAGCAGCCATCGAGTACAGGGAACTAATGAAAAACTGTTTTTT. Amino acid sequence: CASSHRVQGTNEKLFF. The entire variable domain, with the rest obtained from reference TRBV5-6 and TRBJ1-4, is as follows: DAGVTQSPTHLIKTRGQQVTLRCSPKSGHDTVSWYQQALGQGPQFIFQYYEEEERQRGNFPDRFSGHQFPNYSSELNVNALLLGDSALYLCASSHRVQGTNEKLFFGSGTQLSVL.

Details on this clone: One junction end does not reproduce the germline sequence, and a read error may be involved. This chain connects TRBV5-6 to TRBJ1-2, with D perhaps matching TRBD1 (5 bases). This CDR3 contains 15 residues. Germline V gene sequence: CDR1 SGHDT, CDR2 YYEEEE. CDR3 protein: CASTLGRQGDYGYTF. CDR3 bases: TGTGCCAGCACCTTGGGCCGGCAGGGAGACTATGGCTACACCTTC.

Turning to this clone: At the DNA level, this CDR3 is encoded by other sequences in the same sample as well. This chain joins TRBV15 and TRBJ2-3; D tentatively fits TRBD1 or TRBD2 (5 bases each). V was pared by 1 base and J by 5 bases, with 10 bases between. The CDR3 has 14 residues. CDR1 is LNHNV and CDR2 is YYDKDF in the germline V gene (reference sequence). In DNA, the CDR3 is TGTGCCACCAGCAGAGGAGGGGCCGAAGATACGCAGTATTTT. Amino acid sequence: CATSRGGAEDTQYF.

The rearrangement links TRBV28 to TRBJ1-2; 7 bases fit TRBD1. Germline V gene data show CDR1 as MDHEN and CDR2 as SYDVKM. V was clipped by 3 bases and J by 4 bases; unmatched bases: 5. The CDR3 has 14 amino acids. The CDR3 DNA is TGTGCCAGCAGTTTGGGTCAGGGGGGCTATGGCTACACCTTC. Translated: CASSLGQGGYGYTF.

CDR3 protein: CASKEVRTGYNEQFF. The DNA for the CDR3 is TGTGCCAGCAAGGAAGTGAGGACGGGCTACAATGAGCAGTTCTTC. The V gene is TRBV7-8, the J gene TRBJ2-1; D is undetermined. This CDR3 is built from 15 residues. V dropped 7 bases and J dropped 3 bases, with 16 bases sitting between them. Germline V gene sequence: CDR1 SGHVS, CDR2 FQNEAQ.

This chain connects TRBV5-1 to TRBJ2-3; 11 bases line up with TRBD2. The CDR3 runs 14 residues. Germline CDR1 and CDR2: SGHRS and YFSETQ. Trimming at V came to 6 bases and at J to 5 bases, leaving 5 bases not matched to a gene. DNA for the CDR3: TGCGCCAGCATGCTAGCGGGAGGCGGAGATACGCAGTATTTT. This encodes CASMLAGGGDTQYF.

The chain couples TRBV25-1 to TRBJ1-1, with a tentative D call TRBD1 (6 bases). V was pared by 6 bases and J by 8 bases, with 22 bases between. The length of the CDR3 is 15 residues. Germline V lookup: CDR1 MGHDK, CDR2 SYGVNS. For the CDR3, the DNA is TGTGCCAGCAGCCCCCCTTGGGGGGGCGGAGGGGAAGCTTTCTTT. Its protein is CASSPPWGGGGEAFF.

This clone has a handful of counts. The chain links TRBV10-1 to TRBJ1-6, with D unresolved. The CDR3 has 13 residues. Germline V gives CDR1 WNHNN, CDR2 SYGVQD (reference sequence). Between the trimmed V and J ends, which lost 3 bases and 10 bases, there was a span of 10 bases. CDR3 sequence: CASSDPTGSPLHF. The CDR3 bases are TGCGCCAGCAGTGACCCGACTGGATCACCCCTCCACTTT.

The rearrangement uses TRBV7-9 and TRBJ1-2, with TRBD1 matching 9 bases. Germline V CDR1 and CDR2: SEHNR, FQNEAQ (reference sequence). V shed 4 bases, J shed 11 bases, and the junction held 8 bases outside the gene matches. The CDR3 runs to 13 residues. Here the CDR3 reads CASSSTGGAGYTF. The CDR3 nucleotides are TGTGCCAGCAGCTCAACAGGGGGCGCGGGGTACACCTTC.

The genes are TRBV30 and TRBJ1-1; no firm D call. CDR1 is GTSNPN, CDR2 SVGIG, per germline (reference sequence). This CDR3 spans 13 amino acids. Trimming took off 2 bases at V and 6 bases at J, with 13 bases between the two ends. The CDR3 DNA reads as TGTGCCTGGAGTTCTCTTAAGGGTTCTGAAGCTTTCTTT. It specifies CAWSSLKGSEAFF.

This clone was counted once. This rearrangement joins TRBV10-3 to TRBJ2-6; D unclear. Per the germline V gene, CDR1 is ENHRY and CDR2 is SYGVKD. V dropped 5 bases and J dropped 0 bases, with 8 bases sitting between them. There are 15 residues in the CDR3. The CDR3 nucleotides read TGTGCCATCAGTCCATCGAACTCTGGGGCCAACGTCCTGACTTTC. It is translated as CAISPSNSGANVLTF.

The chain links TRBV10-1 to TRBJ2-2; TRBD1 is a possible D gene (6 bases). Trimming shortened V by 5 bases and J by 4 bases, and 11 bases separated the two germline ends. The germline V gene encodes CDR1 WNHNN and CDR2 SYGVQD (reference sequence). The CDR3 has 14 residues. The CDR3 region has the DNA TGCGCCAGCAGTTACAGGGTGGGCACCGGGGAGCTGTTTTTT. It translates to CASSYRVGTGELFF.

CDR3 coding DNA: TGTGCCAGTAGTTCGCAGACACTCATGAACACTGAAGCTTTCTTT. This encodes CASSSQTLMNTEAFF. J is TRBJ1-1 and V is TRBV19; D is undetermined. Germline CDR1 LNHDA, CDR2 SQIVND (reference sequence). V shed 5 bases and J shed 0 bases, with 13 bases lying between them. The length of the CDR3 is 15 residues.

This sequence joins TRBV2 and TRBJ1-5, with TRBD1 matching over 8 bases. The length of the CDR3 is 14 residues. In germline, CDR1 is SNHLY, CDR2 FYNNEI. V lost 6 bases to trimming and J lost 5 bases; unmatched junction nucleotides: 6. DNA of the CDR3: TGTGCCAGCAGCGGACAGGGATGGGATCAGCCCCAGCATTTT. Its protein is CASSGQGWDQPQHF.

The genes are TRBV7-9 and TRBJ2-7, with 9 bases aligning to TRBD1. V lost 4 bases and J lost 0; bases outside the gene matches: 10. The CDR3 consists of 17 residues. Germline CDR1 reads SEHNR; CDR2 reads FQNEAQ (reference sequence). The chain's CDR3 is CASSSGQGKSSSYEQYF. The CDR3 DNA reads TGTGCCAGCAGCTCTGGACAGGGGAAAAGCAGCTCCTACGAGCAGTACTTC.

The V gene is TRBV7-8, the J gene TRBJ1-5; no firm D call. Trimming took 1 base from V and 5 from J, leaving 6 bases between them. This CDR3 contains 13 residues. Germline-derived CDR1 and CDR2 are SGHVS and FQNEAQ. CDR3 region: CASSLDPDQPQHF. The CDR3 nucleotides are TGTGCCAGCAGCTTAGATCCGGATCAGCCCCAGCATTTT.